This entry concerns a single TCR beta chain. A junction boundary mismatches the germline segment, possibly from a read error. These data belong to a study of blood T cells in healthy people across ages. A sample-barcoded 5' primer and a J-beta primer mix were used in a second PCR of roughly 6 to 11 cycles. In TCRdb, the 5' RACE reads were re-called with MiXCR into one record per CDR3 protein. The sample lists more than 1,400,000 distinct CDR3 sequences; roughly 45% were seen once. The CDR3 is 15 amino acids. From germline, CDR1 is SQVTM and CDR2 ANQGSEA. V gene TRBV29-1 combines with J gene TRBJ1-5; a weak D match, TRBD1 (5 bases). The clonotype was recovered from a woman under 30 in good health. Source material: blood. CDR3 region: CSAQQAQSANQLQHF. CDR3 in DNA: TGCAGCGCCCAACAGGCGCAATCCGCCAACCAGCTCCAGCATTTT. The full variable domain, with the rest looked up from reference TRBV29-1 and TRBJ1-5, is SAVISQKPSRDICQRGTSLTIQCQVDSQVTMMFWYRQQPGQSLTLIATANQGSEATYESGFVIDKFPISRPNLTFSTLTVSNMSPEDSSIYLCSAQQAQSANQLQHFGDGTRLSIL.